The next 23 T cell receptor beta chains were all read from a single sample in a study of T-cell reconstitution after alpha-beta-depleted transplantation in children. Preparation of the TCRbeta library involved a method that used unique molecular identifiers. Via MiXCR, TCRdb re-called the PCR reads, giving one row per CDR3 protein. The data show around 450,000 distinct CDR3 sequences, roughly a tenth seen once. The sample here was PBMCs, taken before TCRalphabeta/CD19-depleted stem cell transplant. The origin of the receptors is a child aged 2 to 15 with inherited bone marrow failure, due to receive a stem cell transplant.

This clonotype occurred a few times. The rearrangement joins TRBV3-1 to TRBJ2-3; no definite D call. CDR3 length equals 20 residues. CDR1 and CDR2 (germline): LGHDT, YNNKEL (reference sequence). The V gene lost 1 base and the J gene lost 1 base, with 24 bases spanning the gap. CDR3 DNA: TGTGCCAGCAGCCAAGGATTTTACTTGGCCGCCTCAGAGCGCACAGATACGCAGTATTTT. This translates into CASSQGFYLAASERTDTQYF.

The chain has TRBV19 and TRBJ2-7; no firm D call. Germline V gene data show CDR1 as LNHDA and CDR2 as SQIVND (reference sequence). V lost 6 bases and J lost 3, with 18 bases in between. The CDR3 has 15 amino acids. As DNA, the CDR3 is TGTGCCAGTAGCCCCGCTGGGAATCCCCTCTACGAGCAGTACTTC. Translated, it gives CASSPAGNPLYEQYF.

This clonotype occurred many times. The chain recombines TRBV18 with TRBJ2-7; D is undetermined. There are 14 residues in the CDR3. Germline V gene sequence: CDR1 KGHSH, CDR2 LQKENI. V was shortened by 2 bases and J by 3 bases, with 11 bases between the two germline ends. CDR3 loop: CASSPTDSDYEQYF. CDR3 in DNA: TGTGCCAGCTCACCAACGGATTCCGACTACGAGCAGTACTTC.

The CDR3 nucleotides are TGTGCCAGCAGTTTATACCCCTTCGGACAGGGCCCCTACGAGCAGTACTTC. Translated: CASSLYPFGQGPYEQYF. The chain employs TRBV28 and TRBJ2-7; 8 bases agree with TRBD1. Per germline, CDR1 MDHEN and CDR2 SYDVKM. V was pared by 1 base and J by 2 bases, with 10 bases of the junction left unmatched. This CDR3 contains 17 residues. The whole variable domain, remainder taken from reference TRBV28 and TRBJ2-7, is DVKVTQSSRYLVKRTGEKVFLECVQDMDHENMFWYRQDPGLGLRLIYFSYDVKMKEKGDIPEGYSVSREKKERFSLILESASTNQTSMYLCASSLYPFGQGPYEQYFGPGTRLTVT.

J is TRBJ1-1 and V is TRBV19; D remains unclear. This CDR3 comprises 11 residues. Germline V CDR1 and CDR2: LNHDA, SQIVND (reference sequence). The V end was cut by 10 bases, the J end by 3 bases, with 9 bases between. CDR3: CATKTYTEAFF. The CDR3 DNA reads as TGTGCCACCAAGACGTACACTGAAGCTTTCTTT. The full variable domain, in which reference TRBV19 and TRBJ1-1 provide the parts outside the CDR3, is DGGITQSPKYLFRKEGQNVTLSCEQNLNHDAMYWYRQDPGQGLRLIYYSQIVNDFQKGDIAEGYSVSREKKESFPLTVTSAQKNPTAFYLCATKTYTEAFFGQGTRLTVV.

This clonotype was detected many times. The chain recombines TRBV7-9 with TRBJ2-3, with 14 bases identical to TRBD2. Germline CDR1 and CDR2: SEHNR and FQNEAQ (reference sequence). Trimming at V came to 4 bases and at J to 7 bases, leaving 7 bases not matched to a gene. This CDR3 comprises 16 residues. CDR3 sequence: CASSSRTSGRPNTQYF. CDR3 nucleotides: TGTGCCAGCAGCTCCCGGACTAGCGGGAGGCCGAATACGCAGTATTTT.

This clonotype was seen many times. The chain couples TRBV7-2 to TRBJ2-5; D ambiguous. The V end was cut by 3 bases, the J end by 5 bases, with 10 bases between. Germline CDR1 is SGHTA and CDR2 is FQGNSA. The CDR3 is made up of 13 amino acids. The CDR3 reads CASSLFLVETQYF. For the CDR3, the DNA is TGTGCCAGCAGCTTGTTCTTAGTGGAGACCCAGTACTTC.

The chain couples TRBV20-1 to TRBJ2-7; D is unresolved. The CDR3 covers 14 residues. Germline assignment: CDR1 DFQATT and CDR2 SNEGSKA (reference sequence). The V and J ends lost 1 base and 0 bases respectively, with 10 bases between them. CDR3 nucleotide sequence: TGCAGTGCTAGAGCACTGCACACCTCCTACGAGCAGTACTTC. This encodes CSARALHTSYEQYF.

There are many counts of this clonotype. CDR3 DNA sequence: TGCGCCAGCAGCTTGGCCAGCGGGAGGGCCAACGATACGCAGTATTTT. Encoded protein: CASSLASGRANDTQYF. The chain links TRBV5-1 to TRBJ2-3, with 10 nucleotides matching TRBD2. Germline CDR1 SGHRS, CDR2 YFSETQ. V lost 0 bases, J lost 6 bases, and 7 bases stayed unmatched. CDR3 length: 16 amino acids.

There are many counts of this clonotype. The J gene is TRBJ2-5, the V gene TRBV4-2; TRBD2 aligns across 10 bases. The V gene's germline CDR1 is LGHNA and CDR2 YNFKEQ. This CDR3 spans 17 amino acids. V lost 4 bases to trimming and J lost 4 bases; unmatched junction nucleotides: 12. The CDR3 DNA reads TGTGCCAGCAGCCGGGATAGCGGGAGGTTTAGGACAGAGACCCAGTACTTC. This translates into CASSRDSGRFRTETQYF.

The sample holds many counts of this clonotype. The chain has TRBV4-3 and TRBJ2-1, with TRBD2 as a possible D gene (6 bases). Germline V gene lookup returns CDR1 LGHNA and CDR2 YSLEER. Trimming removed 1 base at V and 4 bases at J, with 20 bases between. This CDR3 is 18 amino acids long. The CDR3 sequence is CASSQGLWGEDRYNEQFF. In DNA, the CDR3 is TGCGCCAGCAGCCAAGGCCTATGGGGGGAGGATAGGTACAATGAGCAGTTCTTC.

The table lists this clonotype with many counts. The V gene is TRBV12-3 or TRBV12-4, the J gene TRBJ1-1, with D perhaps TRBD1 (5 bases). Deletions cut 3 bases from V and 7 bases from J, with 12 bases between. This CDR3 contains 13 residues. The CDR3 protein is CASSFAAGHEAFF. The CDR3 DNA reads as TGTGCCAGCAGTTTCGCCGCAGGGCATGAAGCTTTCTTT.

This clonotype has ten or more counts. CDR3 in amino acids: CASSFDYRLGIYEQYF. CDR3 DNA: TGTGCCAGCAGTTTTGATTACCGGCTAGGGATCTACGAGCAGTACTTC. The V gene is TRBV12-3 or TRBV12-4, the J gene TRBJ2-7; D ambiguous. The CDR3 has 16 amino acids. Trimming took 3 bases from V and 3 from J, leaving 18 bases between them.

The chain links TRBV27 to TRBJ2-1; weak D call: TRBD2 (5 bases). Germline-derived CDR1 and CDR2 are MNHEY and SMNVEV (reference sequence). V was clipped by 6 bases and J by 6 bases, with 15 bases between them. The CDR3 spans 14 residues. The CDR3: CASSRELGSNEQFF. The CDR3 DNA sequence: TGTGCCAGCAGCCGAGAACTAGGCTCCAATGAGCAGTTCTTC.

This rearrangement joins TRBV10-3 to TRBJ2-1, with D possibly being TRBD2 (6 bases). The germline V and J ends were trimmed by 9 bases and 4 bases, with 25 bases remaining between them. Germline CDR1 ENHRY, CDR2 SYGVKD. The CDR3 sequence is 17 residues long. The CDR3 DNA sequence: TGTGCCATGGGCCCCGCCCGCGTTAGCGGAGAATACAATGAGCAGTTCTTC. Its protein is CAMGPARVSGEYNEQFF.

This clonotype came up many times. This chain joins TRBV20-1 and TRBJ1-6; unclear D gene. In germline, CDR1 is DFQATT, CDR2 SNEGSKA (reference sequence). This CDR3 is 14 amino acids long. The germline V and J ends were trimmed by 0 bases and 9 bases, with 12 bases remaining between them. CDR3 sequence reads: CSARDGRTGSPLHF. CDR3 in DNA: TGCAGTGCTAGAGATGGGAGAACGGGTTCACCCCTCCACTTT.

This clonotype has ten or more counts. The junction and the germline gene differ at one end; a read error may be behind it. The V and J genes are TRBV20-1 and TRBJ2-1; 10 bases are shared with TRBD2. Germline lookup yields CDR1 DFQATT and CDR2 SNEGSKA (reference sequence). The CDR3 sequence is 15 residues long. CDR3 protein: CSASESLAGVPSSVF. The CDR3 DNA follows: TGCAGTGCTAGTGAATCGCTAGCGGGAGTCCCCTCCTCGGTCTTC.

The chain is built from TRBV15 and TRBJ2-5, with D tentatively TRBD1 (6 bases). CDR3 size: 15 residues. Trimming removed 1 base at V and 1 base at J, with 10 bases between. Germline CDR1 reads LNHNV; CDR2 reads YYDKDF (reference sequence). The DNA of the CDR3 is TGTGCCACCAGCAGAGTGGGCAGGGGCCAAGAGACCCAGTACTTC. Its translation is CATSRVGRGQETQYF.

As for this clonotype: Given a much more abundant clone one base away, this may be a read error. The V call is TRBV27, the J call TRBJ2-3; D possibly corresponds to TRBD2 (5 bases). The CDR3 totals 16 residues. The germline CDR1 and CDR2 sequences are MNHEY and SMNVEV (reference sequence). V lost 2 bases and J 5 bases, leaving 17 bases between the germline ends. The CDR3 DNA sequence: TGTGCCAGCAGTTTAGAGGGTGGCAGCTTGGAAGATACGCAGTATTTT. Translated, it gives CASSLEGGSLEDTQYF.

In this sample, this clonotype turned up many times. The CDR3 DNA is TGTGCCAGCAGCTTGGCGCGGGGTCCCTACAATGAGCAGTTCTTC. Translated, it gives CASSLARGPYNEQFF. This chain links TRBV5-5 with TRBJ2-1, with D perhaps TRBD2 (6 bases). Trimming shortened V by 0 bases and J by 2 bases, and 9 bases separated the two germline ends. The CDR3 is 15 amino acids. The V gene's germline CDR1 is SGHKS and CDR2 YYEKEE (reference sequence). The whole variable domain, remainder taken from reference TRBV5-5 and TRBJ2-1, is DAGVTQSPTHLIKTRGQQVTLRCSPISGHKSVSWYQQVLGQGPQFIFQYYEKEERGRGNFPDRFSARQFPNYSSELNVNALLLGDSALYLCASSLARGPYNEQFFGPGTRLTVL.

This clonotype was seen at least ten times. The chain uses TRBV20-1 and TRBJ1-2; 8 bases line up with TRBD1. The germline gives CDR1 DFQATT, CDR2 SNEGSKA (reference sequence). CDR3 size: 15 residues. The V segment lost 1 base and the J segment 0 bases; nucleotides outside the gene matches: 4. The CDR3 here is CSARGSDRANYGYTF. DNA of the CDR3: TGCAGTGCTAGAGGATCGGACAGGGCTAACTATGGCTACACCTTC.

This clonotype has more than one count but fewer than ten. The chain links TRBV7-6 to TRBJ1-2, with a possible D match to TRBD1 (6 bases). Trimming pared 1 base from V and 8 bases from J, leaving 11 bases between. The length of the CDR3 is 13 residues. Germline V gene data show CDR1 as SGHVS and CDR2 as FNYEAQ. This CDR3 reads CASSLVGGWGYTF. Written as DNA, the CDR3 is TGTGCCAGCAGCTTAGTTGGGGGCTGGGGCTACACCTTC.

This clonotype has at least ten counts. This chain links TRBV5-1 with TRBJ1-2, with D hard to call. The CDR3 totals 15 residues. CDR1 is SGHRS, CDR2 YFSETQ, per germline. V gave up 4 bases and J gave up 4 bases, with 17 bases separating them. Here the CDR3 DNA reads TGCGCCAGCAGCCCGGACCCGGCCACGGGCTATGGCTACACCTTC. This gives the protein CASSPDPATGYGYTF. Based on the CDR3 plus reference TRBV5-1 and TRBJ1-2, the full variable domain is KAGVTQTPRYLIKTRGQQVTLSCSPISGHRSVSWYQQTPGQGLQFLFEYFSETQRNKGNFPGRFSGRQFSNSRSEMNVSTLELGDSALYLCASSPDPATGYGYTFGSGTRLTVV.